What follows are 9 T cell receptor beta chains derived from one specimen sequenced in a study of CXCR3-negative and CXCR3-positive naive CD8 T cells. The libraries of TRB cDNA were prepared using 5' RACE with UMI labels. TCRdb reprocessed the 5' RACE reads and reports one entry per CDR3 protein, with no DNA. The table for this sample gives over 70,000 distinct CDR3 sequences. Sequencing was done on a sample of naive CXCR3- CD8+ T cells from blood. Subset: CD45RO-CCR7+CD27+CD95- naive CD8+ T cells lacking CXCR3 (TNR3-). Receptors were obtained from a human donor in good health. Some clones in this sample may be carry-over from other donors' samples.

The V and J genes are TRBV29-1 and TRBJ2-7; the D gene TCRdb calls, TRBD1, cannot be checked with no DNA. Germline CDR1 SQVTM, CDR2 ANQGSEA. This CDR3 region has 15 residues. CDR3 residues: CSVEGGMGGTYEQYF.

The chain joins TRBV20-1 to TRBJ2-1; TCRdb selects TRBD2, and the lack of DNA leaves this call unchecked. This CDR3 is 15 amino acids long. Germline-derived CDR1 and CDR2 are DFQATT and SNEGSKA (reference sequence). CDR3 region: CSARDVTSGSYEQFF.

This chain links TRBV5-1 with TRBJ2-1; TCRdb reports TRBD1, a call that lacks DNA to check it against. Per the germline V gene, CDR1 is SGHRS and CDR2 is YFSETQ. The CDR3 covers 14 residues. Here the CDR3 reads CASSVGQGANEQFF.

CDR3 sequence reads: CASSARDRGYREQFF. The chain carries TRBV5-5 and TRBJ2-1; TCRdb picks TRBD1, but there is no DNA to check that call. The length of the CDR3 is 15 residues. Looked up from germline, CDR1 is SGHKS and CDR2 is YYEKEE (reference sequence).

The chain has TRBV4-2 and TRBJ1-6. Germline values: CDR1 LGHNA, CDR2 YNFKEQ. The CDR3 covers 14 residues. CDR3 in amino acids: CASSQDSENSPLHF.

The chain recombines TRBV2 with TRBJ2-7. Germline loops: CDR1 SNHLY, CDR2 FYNNEI. This CDR3 has 12 amino acids. The CDR3 spells CASRDSSYEQYF.

The chain joins TRBV29-1 to TRBJ2-1. CDR1 is SQVTM, CDR2 ANQGSEA, per germline. This CDR3 is built from 13 residues. The CDR3 protein is CSVEDGLLSEQFF.

J is TRBJ2-7 and V is TRBV7-9. Germline V gene data show CDR1 as SEHNR and CDR2 as FQNEAQ (reference sequence). There are 13 residues in the CDR3. The CDR3 loop is CASSLPASYEQYF.

V and J are TRBV11-2 and TRBJ2-3; TCRdb calls TRBD2, which cannot be checked without DNA. Germline V gives CDR1 SGHAT, CDR2 FQNNGV. The CDR3 extends over 16 amino acids. CDR3 amino acids: CASSYSGRAMGDTQYF.